The source of this T cell receptor beta chain is a study of blood T cell repertoires in COVID-19. About the research overall: Samples came from the United States, Italy and Spain, spanning acute and convalescent COVID-19. PBMCs, B-cell-depleted T cells, or T cells provided the cDNA or gDNA that made up the material.

As processed by the authors: Quantification of nucleated cells was approximated via reference gene primer amplification. Some clones are missing from TCRdb's copy, which holds only in-frame ones; the method was immunoSEQ multiplex PCR. The V and J calls and clone size come from that table; D and trimming were worked out from the DNA. The profile shows a few hundred thousand clones, nearly 90% of them singletons. Germline-derived CDR1 and CDR2 are SGHNT and YENEEA. The CDR3 loop spans 15 amino acids. With 1 base removed from V and 1 base from J, the gap between germline ends came to 10 bases. Enrolment of Seattle patients took place during active infection, and they were followed longitudinally.

The sequencing input was peripheral blood. This sequence joins TRBV11-3 and TRBJ1-1; D unclear. The origin of this receptor is a woman aged 25 to 39 with COVID-19, enrolled during active disease. CDR3 coding DNA: TGTGCCAGCAGCTTAGGAGGTCGTCAGAACACTGAAGCTTTCTTT. Its protein is CASSLGGRQNTEAFF.